The table lists the clone carrying this TCR beta chain with many counts. Its antigen is undetermined. The sample is drawn from a study of molecular identifiers for immune sequencing clone quantification. Study at large: Naive CD8 cell RNA, from roughly 18,000 or 92,000 cells, was split five ways in replicates, with four sequenced.

For bulk TCR libraries, previously described methods and listed TCR primers were used. TCRdb redid the calling of the PCR reads with MiXCR, one entry per CDR3 protein. Of a few hundred thousand distinct CDR3 sequences detected, around 23% appear once; the ten largest clones hold under 0.8%. Broader study findings: Highly expanded clones may be undercounted when identical TCR molecules share barcodes. In naive cells, under 1% of molecules belonged to clones above 20 RNA copies, against over 99% in effector cells.

The sequenced material came from naive CD8+ T cells from blood, with Jurkat cell RNA spiked in. Subset meaning: FACS-sorted CD8+CD4-CCR7+CD45RA+ naive T cells. The sequence was obtained from a human donor in good health. Some libraries in this study had Jurkat cell RNA spiked in.

CDR3 residues: CASSLPAGSPPADTQYF. The CDR3 DNA follows: TGTGCCAGCAGCCTGCCAGCGGGGTCCCCCCCTGCAGATACGCAGTATTTT. V gene TRBV7-6 combines with J gene TRBJ2-3, with 7 positions matching TRBD2. Looked up from germline, CDR1 is SGHVS and CDR2 is FNYEAQ. The CDR3 has 17 residues. V was pared by 5 bases and J by 4 bases, with 15 bases of the junction left unmatched.